One sample yielded the 30 T cell receptor beta chains listed below, sequenced in a study of CD8 T cells in ankylosing spondylitis. TCRdb redid the calling of the 5' RACE reads with MiXCR, one entry per CDR3 protein. Among about 42,000 distinct CDR3 sequences, about 4% were seen once, and the ten largest hold roughly 4.2%. What was sequenced was blood, either unsorted or a sorted T cell fraction (not recorded which). All receptors come from a female donor with ankylosing spondylitis or in good health (not recorded which).

This clonotype was detected only a few times. The chain has TRBV9 and TRBJ2-3; D call uncertain. V was pared by 6 bases and J by 0 bases, with 14 bases between. Germline CDR1 SGDLS, CDR2 YYNGEE. The CDR3 is made up of 15 amino acids. The CDR3: CASTLDGYSTDTQYF. The CDR3 bases are TGTGCCAGCACCCTAGACGGGTACAGCACAGATACGCAGTATTTT. The complete variable domain, with remaining parts taken from reference TRBV9 and TRBJ2-3, reads DSGVTQTPKHLITATGQRVTLRCSPRSGDLSVYWYQQSLDQGLQFLIQYYNGEERAKGNILERFSAQQFPDLHSELNLSSLELGDSALYFCASTLDGYSTDTQYFGPGTRLTVL.

This clonotype was counted at least ten times. The J gene is TRBJ2-7, the V gene TRBV9; D not resolved. CDR1 SGDLS and CDR2 YYNGEE come from the germline V gene. V gave up 0 bases and J gave up 5 bases, with 15 bases separating them. This CDR3 region has 15 residues. The CDR3: CASSVGFASMNEQYF. As DNA, the CDR3 is TGTGCCAGCAGCGTAGGGTTCGCGAGTATGAACGAGCAGTACTTC.

This clonotype was recorded at least ten times. V usage is TRBV21-1 and J usage is TRBJ1-2. TRBV21-1 is given as a pseudogene. The CDR3 totals 14 residues. CDR3 region: CASSNLTADYGYTF. The CDR3 nucleotides read TGTGCCAGCAGCAACCTGACTGCGGACTATGGCTACACCTTC.

This clonotype was recorded at least ten times. The V and J genes are TRBV9 and TRBJ2-1; D not certain. Germline V gene lookup returns CDR1 SGDLS and CDR2 YYNGEE. The CDR3 is made up of 15 amino acids. V dropped 4 bases and J dropped 0 bases, with 11 bases sitting between them. DNA of the CDR3: TGTGCCAGCAGCCTTACTTCCTACTCCTACAATGAGCAGTTCTTC. This codes for CASSLTSYSYNEQFF.

Only a few counts were recorded for this clonotype. The chain couples TRBV9 to TRBJ2-5, with 14 positions matching TRBD2. The V segment lost 6 bases and the J segment 5 bases; nucleotides outside the gene matches: 6. Per the germline V gene, CDR1 is SGDLS and CDR2 is YYNGEE. The CDR3 runs 15 residues. CDR3 loop: CASNRLAGGPETQYF. CDR3 in DNA: TGTGCCAGCAATCGACTAGCGGGGGGGCCCGAGACCCAGTACTTC.

In its sample, this clonotype was seen many times. The CDR3 sequence is CASSSGGTNEKLFF. Written as DNA, the CDR3 is TGTGCCAGCAGCTCAGGGGGAACTAATGAAAAACTGTTTTTT. This sequence joins TRBV9 and TRBJ1-4; 7 nucleotides line up with TRBD1. CDR1 is SGDLS and CDR2 is YYNGEE in the germline V gene. This CDR3 comprises 14 residues. V trimming: 4 bases; J trimming: 1 base; junction bases outside the gene matches: 1.

This clonotype was seen repeatedly, ten times or more. The rearrangement joins TRBV9 to TRBJ2-1, with TRBD1 matching over 9 bases. V lost 0 bases to trimming and J lost 4 bases; unmatched junction nucleotides: 5. Germline assignment: CDR1 SGDLS and CDR2 YYNGEE. This CDR3 comprises 16 residues. CDR3 in amino acids: CASSVEGQGGYNEQFF. As DNA, the CDR3 is TGTGCCAGCAGCGTAGAGGGACAGGGAGGGTACAATGAGCAGTTCTTC.

In its sample, this clonotype was seen many times. The rearrangement joins TRBV20-1 to TRBJ2-6; maybe TRBD1 (6 bases). There are 13 residues in the CDR3. Germline CDR1 is DFQATT and CDR2 is SNEGSKA (reference sequence). The CDR3 is CVPQGTGANVLTF. The CDR3 nucleotides are TGCGTCCCGCAGGGGACTGGGGCCAACGTCCTGACTTTC.

There are many counts of this clonotype. CDR3 loop: CASSVAEQNEQFF. Here the CDR3 DNA reads TGTGCCAGCAGCGTAGCTGAGCAGAATGAGCAGTTCTTC. The chain employs TRBV9 and TRBJ2-1; D gene ambiguous. The V gene lost 0 bases and the J gene lost 7 bases, with 8 bases spanning the gap. Germline V gene data show CDR1 as SGDLS and CDR2 as YYNGEE. The CDR3 totals 13 residues.

This clonotype was seen at least ten times. The chain links TRBV9 to TRBJ1-2; D perhaps matches TRBD1 (5 bases). This CDR3 is built from 14 residues. V lost 0 bases and J 4 bases, leaving 10 bases between the germline ends. CDR1 and CDR2 (germline): SGDLS, YYNGEE. CDR3 residues: CASSVEGGAYGYTF. CDR3 DNA: TGTGCCAGCAGCGTAGAGGGAGGGGCCTATGGCTACACCTTC. The whole variable domain, filled in from reference TRBV9 and TRBJ1-2, reads DSGVTQTPKHLITATGQRVTLRCSPRSGDLSVYWYQQSLDQGLQFLIQYYNGEERAKGNILERFSAQQFPDLHSELNLSSLELGDSALYFCASSVEGGAYGYTFGSGTRLTVV.

The sample holds many counts of this clonotype. The rearrangement links TRBV9 to TRBJ1-2; a possible D gene is TRBD1 (5 bases). With 3 bases removed from V and 3 bases from J, the gap between germline ends came to 21 bases. CDR3 length: 17 amino acids. From germline, CDR1 is SGDLS and CDR2 YYNGEE. The CDR3 here is CASSANRNRSLYYGYTF. CDR3 in DNA: TGTGCCAGCAGCGCCAACCGGAACAGGAGCCTTTACTATGGCTACACCTTC.

This clonotype was counted ten times or more. This chain links TRBV9 with TRBJ2-2; 10 bases line up with TRBD2. Looked up from germline, CDR1 is SGDLS and CDR2 is YYNGEE. J lost 7 bases, V lost 3 bases, and 9 bases had no gene match. This CDR3 has 16 residues. The CDR3 coding sequence is TGTGCCAGCAGCGCCCTAGCGGGGGTCACCAGCGGGGAGCTGTTTTTT. It specifies CASSALAGVTSGELFF.

This clonotype was counted ten times or more. The genes are TRBV9 and TRBJ2-7, with D uncertain. The CDR3 totals 15 residues. CDR1 SGDLS and CDR2 YYNGEE come from the germline V gene. V dropped 0 bases and J dropped 2 bases, with 12 bases sitting between them. The CDR3 DNA follows: TGTGCCAGCAGCGTAGACGTGAGCAGCCCCTACGAGCAGTACTTC. It translates to CASSVDVSSPYEQYF.

At least ten counts were recorded for this clonotype. The chain has TRBV9 and TRBJ2-3; D is possibly TRBD1 or TRBD2 (6 bases each). V was pared by 0 bases and J by 11 bases, with 13 bases between. The CDR3 has 13 amino acids. The germline V gene has CDR1 SGDLS and CDR2 YYNGEE. CDR3 sequence (DNA): TGTGCCAGCAGCGTAGCGGGGGAAGGGGGGCAGTATTTT. It yields the protein CASSVAGEGGQYF. Drawing the rest from reference TRBV9 and TRBJ2-3, the complete variable domain is DSGVTQTPKHLITATGQRVTLRCSPRSGDLSVYWYQQSLDQGLQFLIQYYNGEERAKGNILERFSAQQFPDLHSELNLSSLELGDSALYFCASSVAGEGGQYFGPGTRLTVL.

This clonotype was seen repeatedly, ten times or more. This sequence joins TRBV21-1 and TRBJ2-7; the table's D gene call, TRBD2, was not cross checked with the DNA. TRBV21-1 is annotated as a pseudogene. The CDR3 totals 14 residues. This chain's CDR3 is CASSKVEETYEQYF. Here the CDR3 DNA reads TGTGCCAGCAGCAAAGTGGAGGAAACCTACGAGCAGTACTTC.

In its sample, this clonotype was seen many times. The chain carries TRBV9 and TRBJ1-1; D unresolved. The length of the CDR3 is 15 residues. V shed 0 bases and J shed 0 bases, with 9 bases lying between them. From germline, CDR1 is SGDLS and CDR2 YYNGEE. The CDR3 loop reads CASSVVGSLNTEAFF. The CDR3 DNA reads as TGTGCCAGCAGCGTAGTCGGCAGCCTGAACACTGAAGCTTTCTTT.

This clonotype was counted at least ten times. This chain connects TRBV9 to TRBJ1-1; D is uncertain. The germline CDR1 and CDR2 sequences are SGDLS and YYNGEE. Deletions cut 4 bases from V and 4 bases from J, with 17 bases between. This CDR3 has 15 residues. The CDR3 nucleotides are TGTGCCAGCAGCCCTCCTTGGGCAGTTAGCACTGAAGCTTTCTTT. Protein product: CASSPPWAVSTEAFF.

This clonotype was observed many times. This chain joins TRBV9 and TRBJ2-5, with 10 bases fitting TRBD1. The ends lost 3 bases at V and 1 base at J; junction bases unmatched: 9. The CDR3 runs to 17 residues. Looked up from germline, CDR1 is SGDLS and CDR2 is YYNGEE. The CDR3, as DNA: TGTGCCAGCAGCGCCCGTCCCGGGACAGGGGTCCAAGAGACCCAGTACTTC. Amino acids: CASSARPGTGVQETQYF. Full variable domain (missing parts from reference TRBV9 and TRBJ2-5): DSGVTQTPKHLITATGQRVTLRCSPRSGDLSVYWYQQSLDQGLQFLIQYYNGEERAKGNILERFSAQQFPDLHSELNLSSLELGDSALYFCASSARPGTGVQETQYFGPGTRLLVL.

This clonotype was found many times. The chain is built from TRBV9 and TRBJ2-2; 10 bases align to TRBD1. J was trimmed by 4 bases and V by 4 bases; bases with no gene match: 7. The V gene's germline CDR1 is SGDLS and CDR2 YYNGEE. This CDR3 has 16 residues. CDR3: CASSLRQGAFTGELFF. The CDR3 DNA reads TGTGCCAGCAGCCTACGACAGGGGGCATTCACCGGGGAGCTGTTTTTT.

This clonotype was recorded many times. The chain combines TRBV9 with TRBJ1-4; D might be TRBD1 (5 bases). The CDR3 has 16 residues. CDR1 and CDR2 from the germline V gene are SGDLS and YYNGEE. V lost 0 bases to trimming and J lost 3 bases, with 12 bases between them. The CDR3 bases are TGTGCCAGCAGCGTAGAGGGAGGGGCCTCTAATGAAAAACTGTTTTTT. Amino acids: CASSVEGGASNEKLFF.

This clonotype was observed many times. The chain has TRBV9 and TRBJ2-6; TRBD1 is a possible D gene (6 bases). Germline V gene lookup returns CDR1 SGDLS and CDR2 YYNGEE. Trimming removed 0 bases at V and 0 bases at J, with 7 bases between. This CDR3 is built from 16 residues. The DNA for the CDR3 is TGTGCCAGCAGCGTAGGGACAGACTCTGGGGCCAACGTCCTGACTTTC. Residues: CASSVGTDSGANVLTF. Using reference TRBV9 and TRBJ2-6 for the parts outside the CDR3, the full variable domain is DSGVTQTPKHLITATGQRVTLRCSPRSGDLSVYWYQQSLDQGLQFLIQYYNGEERAKGNILERFSAQQFPDLHSELNLSSLELGDSALYFCASSVGTDSGANVLTFGAGSRLTVL.

This clonotype was observed at least ten times. The chain combines TRBV9 with TRBJ2-5; 15 nucleotides agree with TRBD2. The V gene end was trimmed by 4 bases and the J gene end by 0 bases; junction bases not matched to a gene: 4. Germline CDR1 reads SGDLS; CDR2 reads YYNGEE. The CDR3 runs to 17 residues. The CDR3 sequence: CASSLGTSGGHQETQYF. CDR3 nucleotide sequence: TGTGCCAGCAGCTTGGGGACTAGCGGGGGGCACCAAGAGACCCAGTACTTC. Supplemented by reference TRBV9 and TRBJ2-5, the full variable domain reads DSGVTQTPKHLITATGQRVTLRCSPRSGDLSVYWYQQSLDQGLQFLIQYYNGEERAKGNILERFSAQQFPDLHSELNLSSLELGDSALYFCASSLGTSGGHQETQYFGPGTRLLVL.

This clonotype was observed at least ten times. V usage is TRBV9 and J usage is TRBJ2-3, with D perhaps assigned TRBD1 or TRBD2 (5 bases each). The CDR3 length is 15 residues. Trimming stripped 4 bases from V and 4 bases from J, with 16 bases between. From germline, CDR1 is SGDLS and CDR2 YYNGEE. In nucleotides, the CDR3 is TGTGCCAGCAGCCCCGGCGAGGGGAACGCAGATACGCAGTATTTT. Its protein product is CASSPGEGNADTQYF.

This clonotype was found many times. The V call is TRBV9, the J call TRBJ2-4; perhaps D is TRBD1 or TRBD2 (5 bases each). V shed 0 bases and J shed 7 bases, with 11 bases lying between them. Germline V lookup: CDR1 SGDLS, CDR2 YYNGEE. The length of the CDR3 is 14 residues. As DNA, the CDR3 is TGTGCCAGCAGCGTAGCTACTTGGGGGAACATTCAGTACTTC. It specifies CASSVATWGNIQYF. Together with reference TRBV9 and TRBJ2-4, the CDR3 gives the full variable domain: DSGVTQTPKHLITATGQRVTLRCSPRSGDLSVYWYQQSLDQGLQFLIQYYNGEERAKGNILERFSAQQFPDLHSELNLSSLELGDSALYFCASSVATWGNIQYFGAGTRLSVL.

This clonotype appeared many times. The V gene is TRBV9, the J gene TRBJ1-2; D may be TRBD1 (5 bases). The V gene's germline CDR1 is SGDLS and CDR2 YYNGEE. Trimming cost V 4 bases and J 6 bases, with 16 bases left between them. The CDR3 is made up of 14 amino acids. CDR3 region: CASSSNQGYDGYTF. CDR3 bases: TGTGCCAGCAGCTCCAATCAGGGATACGATGGCTACACCTTC.

This clonotype was counted many times. The V and J genes are TRBV9 and TRBJ2-7; 13 bases match TRBD2. Germline CDR1 SGDLS, CDR2 YYNGEE. There are 16 residues in the CDR3. Trimming took 3 bases from V and 2 from J; bases not matched to a gene: 5. The CDR3 reads CASSEGLAGPPYEQYF. Written as DNA, the CDR3 is TGTGCCAGCAGCGAGGGACTAGCGGGACCCCCCTACGAGCAGTACTTC. Looking up the rest from reference TRBV9 and TRBJ2-7 gives the full variable domain: DSGVTQTPKHLITATGQRVTLRCSPRSGDLSVYWYQQSLDQGLQFLIQYYNGEERAKGNILERFSAQQFPDLHSELNLSSLELGDSALYFCASSEGLAGPPYEQYFGPGTRLTVT.

This clonotype was observed many times. V and J are TRBV9 and TRBJ2-5; 7 bases line up with TRBD1. CDR3 length: 14 residues. Trimming removed 1 base from V and 3 bases from J; junction bases left unmatched: 3. In germline, CDR1 is SGDLS, CDR2 YYNGEE. The CDR3 coding sequence is TGTGCCAGCAGCGTAACACAGGGGAAAGAGACCCAGTACTTC. This translates into CASSVTQGKETQYF.

This clonotype was picked up a small number of times. The chain combines TRBV9 with TRBJ2-2, with TRBD2 identical over 7 bases. Losses at the gene ends were 4 bases for V and 0 bases for J; bases not matched to a gene: 6. CDR3 length: 16 amino acids. CDR1 is SGDLS, CDR2 YYNGEE, per germline. The CDR3, as DNA: TGTGCCAGCAGCCCTCCGGGGGGACCGAACACCGGGGAGCTGTTTTTT. Translated, it gives CASSPPGGPNTGELFF. Using reference TRBV9 and TRBJ2-2 for the parts outside the CDR3, the full variable domain is DSGVTQTPKHLITATGQRVTLRCSPRSGDLSVYWYQQSLDQGLQFLIQYYNGEERAKGNILERFSAQQFPDLHSELNLSSLELGDSALYFCASSPPGGPNTGELFFGEGSRLTVL.

This clonotype was found many times. J is TRBJ2-7 and V is TRBV9; D unclear. The V gene lost 1 base and the J gene lost 2 bases, with 10 bases spanning the gap. CDR1 is SGDLS, CDR2 YYNGEE, per germline. There are 14 residues in the CDR3. CDR3 sequence (DNA): TGTGCCAGCAGCGTAACGGCAGACACCTACGAGCAGTACTTC. Translated: CASSVTADTYEQYF.

The CDR3 DNA sequence: TGTGCCAGCAGCCCGTTCGCGAACACTGAAGCTTTCTTT. Translation gives CASSPFANTEAFF. The V and J genes are TRBV9 and TRBJ1-1; D unclear. The ends were cut back, 4 bases at V and 1 base at J, with 8 bases in the middle. Per the germline V gene, CDR1 is SGDLS and CDR2 is YYNGEE. This CDR3 region has 13 residues. Drawing the rest from reference TRBV9 and TRBJ1-1, the complete variable domain is DSGVTQTPKHLITATGQRVTLRCSPRSGDLSVYWYQQSLDQGLQFLIQYYNGEERAKGNILERFSAQQFPDLHSELNLSSLELGDSALYFCASSPFANTEAFFGQGTRLTVV.